This TCR beta chain was observed in a study of blood T cell repertoires in COVID-19. The germline V gene has CDR1 SGDLS and CDR2 YYNGEE. The V end lost 0 bases, the J end lost 2 bases, and 15 bases lay between the germline ends. The CDR3 contains 16 residues. Here immunoSEQ multiplex PCR was the method, and the copy in TCRdb shows in-frame clones only, minus some. The data show about 120,000 clones, around 89% seen once. The J gene is TRBJ2-7, the V gene TRBV9; possibly TRBD2 for D (5 bases). Sequencing used peripheral blood. The TCR sequence derives from a human donor with acute or convalescent COVID-19. The donor label of this sample is uncertain. The CDR3 protein is CASSVDADSATYEQYF. The CDR3 DNA reads TGTGCCAGCAGCGTAGACGCGGATAGCGCGACCTACGAGCAGTACTTC.